This T cell receptor beta chain was profiled in a study of human T cells and chemical hapten exposure. V shed 4 bases, J shed 8 bases, and the junction held 4 bases outside the gene matches. This CDR3 is built from 12 residues. The germline CDR1 and CDR2 sequences are DFQATT and SNEGSKA (reference sequence). As to time point: patch test 3, about 24 weeks after DPC sensitization. Treatment meaning: therapeutic diphenylcyclopropenone sensitization with weekly scalp DPC. This clonotype occurred many times. Each CDR3 protein gets one entry after TCRdb re-called the RACE reads with MiXCR. This table has over 70,000 distinct CDR3 sequences, around 9.9% appearing once.

Here the sequenced sample was whole blood, taken in connection with sensitization to the hapten diphenylcyclopropenone (DPC). This chain links TRBV20-1 with TRBJ1-2; 10 bases are shared with TRBD1. This sequence was found in a woman in her thirties with alopecia areata. Some clones in this sample may be carry-over from other donors' samples. CDR3 in amino acids: CSAIDRGLGYTF. CDR3 DNA: TGCAGTGCTATCGACAGGGGGCTGGGCTACACCTTC.